This TCR beta chain was recovered during a study of blood T cell repertoires in COVID-19. Study summary: Acute and convalescent COVID-19 samples came from the United States, Italy and Spain. The analysed material was cDNA or gDNA that came from T cells, B-cell-depleted T cells, or PBMCs.

In the study's own analysis: Estimation of nucleated cell counts was performed using reference gene primer amplification. Generated by immunoSEQ multiplex PCR, the TCRdb table keeps only in-frame clones and is missing some. V and J calls and clone size are given by that table; D and trimming were obtained from the DNA. The sample includes approximately 200,000 clones, roughly 87% of them seen just once. Sequencing was done on a sample of peripheral blood. The clonotype comes from a middle-aged man with active or convalescent COVID-19.

The CDR3 reads CASNAAGYTDTQYF. The CDR3 coding sequence is TGTGCCAGCAATGCGGCGGGATACACAGATACGCAGTATTTT. The genes are TRBV7-9 and TRBJ2-3; a possible D gene is TRBD2 (6 bases). Germline V CDR1 and CDR2: SEHNR, FQNEAQ (reference sequence). This CDR3 is 14 amino acids long. Trimming removed 7 bases from V and 2 bases from J, with 13 bases in between.